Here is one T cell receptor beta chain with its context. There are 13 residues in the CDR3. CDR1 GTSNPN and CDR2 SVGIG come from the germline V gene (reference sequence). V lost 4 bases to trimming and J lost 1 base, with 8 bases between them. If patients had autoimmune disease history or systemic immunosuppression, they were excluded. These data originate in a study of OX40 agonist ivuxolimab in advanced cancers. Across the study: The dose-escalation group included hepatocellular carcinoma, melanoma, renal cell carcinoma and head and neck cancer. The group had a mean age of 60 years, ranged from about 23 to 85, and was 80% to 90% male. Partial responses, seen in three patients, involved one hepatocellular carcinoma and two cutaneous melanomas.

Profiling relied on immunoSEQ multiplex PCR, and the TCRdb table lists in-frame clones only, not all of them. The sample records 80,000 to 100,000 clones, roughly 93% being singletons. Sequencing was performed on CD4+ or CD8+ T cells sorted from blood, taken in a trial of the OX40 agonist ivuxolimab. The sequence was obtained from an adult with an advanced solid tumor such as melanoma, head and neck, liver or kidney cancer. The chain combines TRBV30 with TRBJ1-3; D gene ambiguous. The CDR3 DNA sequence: TGTGCCTGGAAACCCGGGTCTGGAAACACCATATATTTT. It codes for CAWKPGSGNTIYF.